This record looks at one T cell receptor (beta chain) sequence and its context. The data stem from a study of blood T cell repertoires in COVID-19. Losses at the gene ends were 2 bases for V and 8 bases for J; bases not matched to a gene: 9. The CDR3 covers 15 residues. Germline values: CDR1 MNHEY, CDR2 SVGAGI. Original handling: For nucleated cells, counts were estimated from reference gene primer amplification. Profiling relied on immunoSEQ multiplex PCR, and the TCRdb table lists in-frame clones only, not all of them. That table gives V, J and clone size, and the DNA gave D and trimming. The data contain 60,000 to 70,000 clones, approximately 81% of them singletons.

The chain employs TRBV6-5 and TRBJ2-1; TRBD2 agrees at 7 bases. Sequencing was carried out using peripheral blood. The sequence was collected from a man over 45 with active COVID-19. The CDR3 is CASSYGRERWDEQFF. As DNA, the CDR3 is TGTGCCAGCAGTTACGGGCGGGAGAGGTGGGATGAGCAGTTCTTC.